One and the same sample provided the 22 T cell receptor beta chains below, sequenced in a study of OX40 agonist ivuxolimab in advanced cancers. Method: immunoSEQ multiplex PCR; TCRdb's copy keeps in-frame clones and lacks some. The profile shows over 95,000 clones, 85% to 90% of them singletons. Sequencing used CD4+ or CD8+ T cells sorted from blood, obtained in a trial of the OX40 agonist ivuxolimab. These receptors all come from an adult with an advanced solid tumor such as melanoma, head and neck, liver or kidney cancer.

The chain carries TRBV21-1 and TRBJ2-6; the table's D gene call, TRBD1, was not cross checked with the DNA. TRBV21-1 is a pseudogene locus. This CDR3 contains 17 residues. The CDR3 region is CASSLRDSVSGANVLTF. The CDR3 DNA sequence: TGTGCCAGCAGCCTCCGGGACAGCGTCTCTGGGGCCAACGTCCTGACTTTC.

J is TRBJ1-4 and V is TRBV28, with D unclear. Trimming removed 8 bases at V and 5 bases at J, with 9 bases between. The CDR3 covers 12 residues. Germline V gives CDR1 MDHEN, CDR2 SYDVKM. The CDR3 DNA is TGTGCCAGCGCGGAGCAAAATGAAAAACTGTTTTTT. Encoded protein: CASAEQNEKLFF.

The chain is built from TRBV27 and TRBJ1-2; 10 nucleotides align to TRBD1. CDR3 size: 16 residues. V trimming: 6 bases; J trimming: 6 bases; junction bases outside the gene matches: 13. CDR1 is MNHEY, CDR2 SMNVEV, per germline (reference sequence). The CDR3 reads CASSQFRDRGLDGYTF. The CDR3 DNA follows: TGTGCCAGCAGCCAATTCCGGGACAGGGGTTTGGATGGCTACACCTTC.

V gene TRBV7-3 combines with J gene TRBJ2-2, with TRBD1 matching 7 bases. Germline values: CDR1 SGHTA, CDR2 FQGTGA. V was clipped by 4 bases and J by 6 bases; unmatched bases: 2. The CDR3 runs to 13 residues. The CDR3 sequence: CASSSQGAGELFF. The CDR3, as DNA: TGTGCCAGCAGCTCCCAGGGGGCCGGGGAGCTGTTTTTT.

This chain links TRBV7-2 with TRBJ1-2; 9 bases align to TRBD1. The CDR3 loop spans 17 amino acids. V was pared by 4 bases and J by 8 bases, with 17 bases of the junction left unmatched. Germline CDR1 and CDR2: SGHTA and FQGNSA. This CDR3 is CASSSDLTGGQGRGYTF. CDR3 DNA: TGTGCCAGCAGCTCTGACCTAACAGGGGGACAGGGTCGAGGCTACACCTTC.

This clone turned up a few times. V gene TRBV14 combines with J gene TRBJ2-7, with unresolved D. Per germline, CDR1 SGHDN and CDR2 FVKESK. V lost 1 base and J lost 6, with 7 bases in between. The CDR3 has 12 residues. The CDR3: CASSQGWGEQYF. In nucleotides, the CDR3 is TGTGCCAGCAGCCAAGGGTGGGGCGAGCAGTACTTC.

This clone was counted a few times. The V gene is TRBV28, the J gene TRBJ1-5, with 11 bases lining up with TRBD1. Germline CDR1 reads MDHEN; CDR2 reads SYDVKM. The CDR3 spans 19 residues. After removal of 6 bases from V and 0 bases from J, the junction contained 13 bases not matched to a gene. The CDR3 region is CASRGRDRGRKYSNQPQHF. The DNA of the CDR3 is TGTGCCAGCAGGGGTCGGGACAGGGGGAGAAAATATAGCAATCAGCCCCAGCATTTT.

V gene TRBV7-2 combines with J gene TRBJ2-5, with 10 positions matching TRBD1. Trimming took 8 bases from V and 3 from J; bases not matched to a gene: 12. Germline lookup yields CDR1 SGHTA and CDR2 FQGNSA. The CDR3 contains 16 residues. CDR3 loop: CASSRGLGQGEETQYF. DNA for the CDR3: TGTGCCAGCTCCCGAGGCCTCGGACAGGGGGAAGAGACCCAGTACTTC.

This chain connects TRBV7-2 to TRBJ2-1; D is perhaps TRBD1 or TRBD2 (5 bases each). The V end lost 0 bases, the J end lost 9 bases, and 18 bases lay between the germline ends. This CDR3 spans 16 amino acids. CDR1 SGHTA and CDR2 FQGNSA come from the germline V gene. DNA of the CDR3: TGTGCCAGCAGCTTAGCGGGGACCCAAGGGCGGGTTGAGCAGTTCTTC. This codes for CASSLAGTQGRVEQFF.

The V gene is TRBV7-2, the J gene TRBJ2-3, with a tentative D call TRBD1 (5 bases). CDR3 size: 15 residues. From germline, CDR1 is SGHTA and CDR2 FQGNSA. With 6 bases removed from V and 4 bases from J, the gap between germline ends came to 17 bases. The CDR3 loop is CASRSLKGVADTQYF. Written as DNA, the CDR3 is TGTGCCAGCAGATCGCTGAAAGGGGTCGCAGATACGCAGTATTTT.

The J gene is TRBJ1-5, the V gene TRBV28; 7 bases align to TRBD1. This CDR3 comprises 14 residues. The trim removed 6 bases at V and 10 bases at J, leaving 12 bases unmatched. Germline CDR1 is MDHEN and CDR2 is SYDVKM. The CDR3 loop is CASSTGAWDGPQHF. DNA for the CDR3: TGTGCCAGCAGCACAGGGGCCTGGGATGGTCCCCAGCATTTT.

The chain carries TRBV7-2 and TRBJ2-3, with 9 bases fitting TRBD2. Germline-derived CDR1 and CDR2 are SGHTA and FQGNSA. The CDR3 sequence is 15 residues long. V lost 2 bases, J lost 2 bases, and 2 bases stayed unmatched. DNA for the CDR3: TGTGCCAGCAGCTTAAAGCGGGGGGTCACAGATACGCAGTATTTT. Encoded protein: CASSLKRGVTDTQYF.

This rearrangement joins TRBV6-5 to TRBJ2-7; 8 nucleotides align to TRBD1. Germline V gene data show CDR1 as MNHEY and CDR2 as SVGAGI. V lost 3 bases, J lost 3 bases, and 10 bases stayed unmatched. CDR3 length equals 16 residues. CDR3 nucleotides: TGTGCCAGCAGTTATCAAAGGACAGGGCGTAACTACGAGCAGTACTTC. Amino acid sequence: CASSYQRTGRNYEQYF.

The V and J genes are TRBV11-2 and TRBJ2-7; tentatively, D is TRBD2 (5 bases). This CDR3 spans 14 amino acids. Between the trimmed V and J ends, which lost 5 bases and 0 bases, there was a span of 11 bases. The germline V gene encodes CDR1 SGHAT and CDR2 FQNNGV. The CDR3 sequence: CASSSPGSSYEQYF. The CDR3 DNA reads as TGTGCCAGCAGCAGCCCGGGGTCCTCCTACGAGCAGTACTTC.

This chain connects TRBV7-8 to TRBJ1-2, with TRBD1 matching 7 bases. J lost 0 bases, V lost 4 bases, and 8 bases had no gene match. The germline V gene has CDR1 SGHVS and CDR2 FQNEAQ. This CDR3 is 16 amino acids long. The CDR3 reads CASSSRQGNPNYGYTF. The CDR3 region has the DNA TGTGCCAGCAGCTCTAGACAGGGAAACCCTAACTATGGCTACACCTTC.

The chain couples TRBV7-9 to TRBJ1-1; D call uncertain. In germline, CDR1 is SEHNR, CDR2 FQNEAQ (reference sequence). V lost 2 bases to trimming and J lost 5 bases, with 15 bases between them. The CDR3 runs to 15 residues. The CDR3: CASSLTPPGRTEAFF. The CDR3 nucleotides are TGTGCCAGCAGCTTAACCCCCCCCGGACGGACTGAAGCTTTCTTT.

The V and J genes are TRBV5-4 and TRBJ2-1, with TRBD1 matching 7 bases. V dropped 3 bases and J dropped 5; count of bases not matched to a gene: 8. The CDR3 runs 15 residues. CDR1 SGHNT and CDR2 YYREEE come from the germline V gene (reference sequence). CDR3 sequence (DNA): TGTGCCAGCAGCTGGTCACAGGGGAGTCACAATGAGCAGTTCTTC. Its translation is CASSWSQGSHNEQFF. Combining the CDR3 with reference TRBV5-4 and TRBJ2-1 gives the whole variable domain ETGVTQSPTHLIKTRGQQVTLRCSSQSGHNTVSWYQQALGQGPQFIFQYYREEENGRGNFPPRFSGLQFPNYSSELNVNALELDDSALYLCASSWSQGSHNEQFFGPGTRLTVL.

The chain has TRBV7-9 and TRBJ2-3; D gene uncertain. This CDR3 spans 12 amino acids. From germline, CDR1 is SEHNR and CDR2 FQNEAQ (reference sequence). The V end lost 5 bases, the J end lost 0 bases, and 3 bases lay between the germline ends. The CDR3 DNA reads TGTGCCAGCAGCCGAAGCACAGATACGCAGTATTTT. Encoded protein: CASSRSTDTQYF. The full variable domain, rest sourced from reference TRBV7-9 and TRBJ2-3, is DTGVSQNPRHKITKRGQNVTFRCDPISEHNRLYWYRQTLGQGPEFLTYFQNEAQLEKSRLLSDRFSAERPKGSFSTLEIQRTEQGDSAMYLCASSRSTDTQYFGPGTRLTVL.

The V and J genes are TRBV5-4 and TRBJ2-2; possible D gene TRBD1, 7 bases. Trimming took 0 bases from V and 5 from J, leaving 11 bases between them. In germline, CDR1 is SGHNT, CDR2 YYREEE (reference sequence). This CDR3 has 15 residues. Written as DNA, the CDR3 is TGTGCCAGCAGCTTGGAGGAGGGGGCGACCGGGGAGCTGTTTTTT. Translation gives CASSLEEGATGELFF.

This chain connects TRBV4-3 to TRBJ1-2, with D possibly matching TRBD1 (5 bases). The CDR3 length is 15 residues. Deletions cut 0 bases from V and 7 bases from J, with 15 bases between. CDR1 is LGHNA, CDR2 YSLEER, per germline. The CDR3 region is CASSQEVGRVGGYTF. The CDR3 coding sequence is TGCGCCAGCAGCCAAGAGGTGGGCAGGGTCGGTGGCTACACCTTC.

The chain has TRBV2 and TRBJ1-4; no clear D gene. The germline V gene has CDR1 SNHLY and CDR2 FYNNEI. Trimming took 2 bases from V and 0 from J, leaving 4 bases between them. The CDR3 spans 14 residues. As DNA, the CDR3 is TGTGCCAGCAGTGAACAGGCAACTAATGAAAAACTGTTTTTT. This codes for CASSEQATNEKLFF.

The genes are TRBV11-2 and TRBJ1-1; D may be TRBD1 (6 bases). The CDR3 contains 12 residues. Trimming took off 5 bases at V and 9 bases at J, with 13 bases between the two ends. Germline V lookup: CDR1 SGHAT, CDR2 FQNNGV. CDR3 sequence reads: CASSQDRSQAFF. CDR3 bases: TGTGCCAGCAGCCAGGACAGAAGTCAAGCTTTCTTT. The entire variable domain, with the rest obtained from reference TRBV11-2 and TRBJ1-1, is as follows: EAGVAQSPRYKIIEKRQSVAFWCNPISGHATLYWYQQILGQGPKLLIQFQNNGVVDDSQLPKDRFSAERLKGVDSTLKIQPAKLEDSAVYLCASSQDRSQAFFGQGTRLTVV.